Given below is one T cell receptor (beta chain) in context. The antigen remains undetermined. Primers included in the PCR were 60 Vbeta and 13 Jbeta primers. Data came from immunoSEQ multiplex PCR; TCRdb stores just in-frame clones and leaves some out. The sample holds some 240,000 clones; over 90% are singletons and the top ten take around 1.7%. There are 18 residues in the CDR3. The J segment lost 0 bases and the V segment lost 0 bases, leaving 7 bases of the junction unmatched. Germline CDR1 and CDR2: SGDLS and YYNGEE. The sample is drawn from a study of cytomegalovirus exposure and HLA in healthy donors. Study outcomes and limitations: In a later analysis, DRB1 alleles had the most associated TCRs; HLA-C alleles the fewest. According to a later analysis, donors in an Asian-associated ancestry cluster reportedly had fewer N-insertions than the 666-donor mean.

The chain combines TRBV9 with TRBJ2-1; 9 nucleotides agree with TRBD2. This TCR was sampled from a girl aged 2-10 years in good health and CMV-seronegative. The specimen sequenced was PBMCs. The CDR3 spells CASSVEGLAGTSYNEQFF. The DNA of the CDR3 is TGTGCCAGCAGCGTAGAGGGTCTAGCGGGGACCTCCTACAATGAGCAGTTCTTC.